This TCR beta chain was found in a study of T cell responses to AZD1222 COVID-19 vaccine. Points from the study as a whole: With dominance at 160-218 and 743-854, vaccine-associated CD4 TCRs spanned spike. In the spike-specific TCR repertoire, nearly half reportedly target unmutated variant regions.

Repertoires were generated with immunoSEQ multiplex PCR, while TCRdb's copy carries only in-frame clones and drops some. The top ten clones hold about 0.49% of a sample with 150,000 to 200,000 clones, almost 90% of them seen once. This clone was seen only a few times. The antigen is unknown. The CDR3 runs to 13 residues. Trimming left V 4 bases short and J 7 bases short, with 11 bases between. The germline gives CDR1 SGHVS, CDR2 FQNEAQ. This specimen consisted of peripheral blood, obtained on day 0 of AZD1222 vaccination. The chain combines TRBV7-8 with TRBJ1-5; D call uncertain. This clonotype was sampled from an adult in good health. CDR3 sequence reads: CASSSTREQPQHF. The CDR3 DNA sequence: TGTGCCAGCAGCTCTACACGAGAGCAGCCCCAGCATTTT.